These 31 T cell receptor beta chains were sequenced from one sample in a study of T cells in Graves' hyperthyroidism and ophthalmopathy. The investigators amplified TCR beta CDR3 regions from RNA transcripts. The HTBI primer set drove a first-round RT-PCR of the TCR CDR3. TCRdb fed the multiplex PCR reads into MiXCR, producing one record per CDR3 protein. The sample holds hundreds of thousands of distinct CDR3 sequences, less than 45% seen once. Sequences were obtained from peripheral blood or thyroid tissue (not recorded which). These receptors were collected from an adult man with Graves' disease, either hyperthyroidism or ophthalmopathy (not recorded which).

Turning to this clonotype: The junction differs from germline at one of its ends, possibly a read error. The chain joins TRBV6-5 to TRBJ2-7; no definite D call. Germline CDR1 MNHEY, CDR2 SVGAGI. The CDR3 is 14 amino acids. The DNA of the CDR3 is TGTGCCATCAGTTACGGGCAGCACTCCTACGAGCAGTACTTC. Translated: CAISYGQHSYEQYF.

The CDR3 coding sequence is TGCAGTGCTAGAACCCTAGCTAGTAAGACCCAGTACTTC. Residues: CSARTLASKTQYF. The genes are TRBV20-1 and TRBJ2-5, with D perhaps TRBD2 (5 bases). The CDR3 has 13 amino acids. V lost 2 bases to trimming and J lost 6 bases, with 13 bases between them. Germline CDR1 DFQATT, CDR2 SNEGSKA (reference sequence).

The chain is built from TRBV19 and TRBJ1-1; 9 bases agree with TRBD1. The CDR3 totals 14 residues. CDR1 LNHDA and CDR2 SQIVND come from the germline V gene (reference sequence). Germline trimming cut 5 bases from V and 8 bases from J; bases unmatched to any gene: 9. CDR3: CASSWGTGISEAFF. The DNA of the CDR3 is TGTGCCAGTAGTTGGGGGACAGGGATATCCGAAGCTTTCTTT.

The chain uses TRBV20-1 and TRBJ2-2; D may be TRBD1 or TRBD2 (5 bases each). Germline V gene data show CDR1 as DFQATT and CDR2 as SNEGSKA (reference sequence). The CDR3 runs to 15 residues. V lost 4 bases and J lost 4, with 16 bases in between. For the CDR3, the DNA is TGCAGTGCTAACCGGGACGGGTATCTCACCGGGGAGCTGTTTTTT. Its protein is CSANRDGYLTGELFF.

The chain couples TRBV7-3 to TRBJ2-7, with D perhaps matching TRBD2 (7 bases). There are 15 residues in the CDR3. The V end lost 3 bases, the J end lost 7 bases, and 19 bases lay between the germline ends. Germline values: CDR1 SGHTA, CDR2 FQGTGA. CDR3 amino acids: CASSLSRGGAGEQYF. The CDR3 region has the DNA TGTGCCAGCAGCTTGAGCAGAGGGGGGGCTGGTGAGCAGTACTTC.

This clonotype occurred many times. The genes are TRBV7-9 and TRBJ2-7; TRBD2 might be the D (6 bases). Trimming removed 2 bases at V and 6 bases at J, with 11 bases between. There are 13 residues in the CDR3. Germline V gene data show CDR1 as SEHNR and CDR2 as FQNEAQ (reference sequence). In nucleotides, the CDR3 is TGTGCCAGCAGCTTAATACTGGGACTCGAGCAGTACTTC. This encodes CASSLILGLEQYF.

The chain uses TRBV25-1 and TRBJ1-3, with D hard to call. The germline V and J ends were trimmed by 4 bases and 0 bases, with 13 bases remaining between them. This CDR3 spans 16 amino acids. Germline CDR1 is MGHDK and CDR2 is SYGVNS. The CDR3 DNA follows: TGTGCCAGCAGTGCTGCTCGGGCCGCCTCTGGAAACACCATATATTTT. Encoded protein: CASSAARAASGNTIYF.

This clonotype was observed many times. The rearrangement links TRBV7-2 to TRBJ1-2, with D possibly matching TRBD1 (5 bases). The CDR3 is 15 amino acids. CDR1 and CDR2 from the germline V gene are SGHTA and FQGNSA. The V end lost 5 bases, the J end lost 0 bases, and 13 bases lay between the germline ends. CDR3 in amino acids: CASSPRDGANYGYTF. The CDR3 coding sequence is TGTGCCAGCAGCCCAAGGGACGGAGCTAACTATGGCTACACCTTC.

This clonotype was observed a few times. This chain connects TRBV6-5 to TRBJ2-5, with 10 bases aligning to TRBD2. Losses at the gene ends were 2 bases for V and 5 bases for J; bases not matched to a gene: 11. The V gene's germline CDR1 is MNHEY and CDR2 SVGAGI. CDR3 length equals 17 residues. CDR3 bases: TGTGCCAGCAGTTACCGCCCAGCGGGAGGGCCGGGGGAGACCCAGTACTTC. Its translation is CASSYRPAGGPGETQYF.

The chain uses TRBV6-5 and TRBJ2-7; 7 nucleotides line up with TRBD2. Germline V gene sequence: CDR1 MNHEY, CDR2 SVGAGI. The J segment lost 6 bases and the V segment lost 0 bases, leaving 11 bases of the junction unmatched. The CDR3 runs 16 residues. The CDR3 here is CASSYSWDYKPGEQYF. DNA of the CDR3: TGTGCCAGCAGTTACTCATGGGACTACAAACCGGGCGAGCAGTACTTC.

In its sample, this clonotype was seen many times. V usage is TRBV10-3 and J usage is TRBJ2-7; TRBD1 aligns across 9 bases. Per germline, CDR1 ENHRY and CDR2 SYGVKD. V gave up 6 bases and J gave up 4 bases; unmatched junction bases: 10. CDR3 size: 15 residues. DNA of the CDR3: TGTGCCATCAGCGCAGAGGCGGGACAGGGTTACGAGCAGTACTTC. Protein: CAISAEAGQGYEQYF.

This clonotype was observed a handful of times. CDR3 residues: CASSLGGTGLSNQPQHF. The CDR3 DNA is TGCGCCAGCAGCTTGGGCGGGACAGGGTTGAGCAATCAGCCCCAGCATTTT. This rearrangement joins TRBV5-1 to TRBJ1-5; TRBD1 aligns across 9 bases. After removal of 0 bases from V and 1 base from J, the junction contained 5 bases not matched to a gene. Germline V gene lookup returns CDR1 SGHRS and CDR2 YFSETQ. The CDR3 loop spans 17 amino acids.

This clonotype was detected many times. The chain is built from TRBV5-1 and TRBJ2-7; 8 nucleotides align to TRBD2. With 5 bases clipped from V and 4 bases from J, the junction kept 5 bases outside the gene matches. The CDR3 loop spans 13 amino acids. Germline values: CDR1 SGHRS, CDR2 YFSETQ. CDR3 DNA: TGCGCCAGCAGTAGCGGGATGGGATACGAGCAGTACTTC. Its protein is CASSSGMGYEQYF.

The genes are TRBV29-1 and TRBJ1-1; D remains unclear. V was shortened by 7 bases and J by 4 bases, with 13 bases between the two germline ends. This CDR3 comprises 12 residues. Germline values: CDR1 SQVTM, CDR2 ANQGSEA. The CDR3: CSALPEGTEAFF. The CDR3 DNA sequence: TGCAGCGCCCTCCCCGAGGGCACTGAAGCTTTCTTT.

To note about this clonotype: Relative to the germline gene, one junction end is altered; a read error may explain this. The chain has TRBV20-1 and TRBJ2-2; TRBD2 might be the D (5 bases). This CDR3 has 12 amino acids. Germline V gives CDR1 DFQATT, CDR2 SNEGSKA (reference sequence). As DNA, the CDR3 is TGCAGTGCCAGAGCGAACACCGGGGAGCCGTTTTTT. The encoded protein is CSARANTGEPFF.

The sample holds many counts of this clonotype. The chain employs TRBV5-6 and TRBJ1-6; TRBD1 matches 8 bases. Germline lookup yields CDR1 SGHDT and CDR2 YYEEEE. The CDR3 totals 15 residues. Losses at the gene ends were 1 base for V and 6 bases for J; bases not matched to a gene: 3. The CDR3 loop reads CASSLQGAGNSPLHF. CDR3 DNA sequence: TGTGCCAGCAGCTTGCAGGGGGCTGGTAATTCACCCCTCCACTTT.

This chain joins TRBV7-9 and TRBJ1-2; D gene unclear. V dropped 6 bases and J dropped 0 bases, with 14 bases sitting between them. The germline gives CDR1 SEHNR, CDR2 FQNEAQ (reference sequence). CDR3 length equals 15 residues. The CDR3 protein is CASSEEFWANYGYTF. The CDR3 coding sequence is TGTGCCAGCAGTGAAGAATTCTGGGCTAACTATGGCTACACCTTC. The full variable domain, its missing parts supplied by reference TRBV7-9 and TRBJ1-2, is DTGVSQNPRHKITKRGQNVTFRCDPISEHNRLYWYRQTLGQGPEFLTYFQNEAQLEKSRLLSDRFSAERPKGSFSTLEIQRTEQGDSAMYLCASSEEFWANYGYTFGSGTRLTVV.

Concerning this clonotype itself: Sequence at one end of the junction differs from germline and may be a read error. This chain joins TRBV7-8 and TRBJ1-1; no firm D call. Germline-derived CDR1 and CDR2 are SGHVS and FQNEAQ. This CDR3 contains 13 residues. The CDR3 sequence is CASSLAPATETFF. The CDR3 DNA reads as TGTGCCAGCAGCTTAGCGCCAGCCACTGAAACTTTCTTT.

In this sample, this clonotype turned up once. Possible read error: a much larger clone is one base away. The chain carries TRBV24-1 and TRBJ2-2; D might be TRBD1 or TRBD2, each matching 5 bases. CDR1 KGHDR and CDR2 SFDVKD come from the germline V gene. CDR3 length equals 13 residues. This CDR3 reads CATSDPGPGEPFF. The CDR3 DNA follows: TGTGCCACCAGTGATCCAGGGCCCGGGGAGCCGTTTTTT.

The rearrangement joins TRBV19 to TRBJ1-6, with D possibly TRBD1 on 5 matching bases. Germline V gives CDR1 LNHDA, CDR2 SQIVND (reference sequence). Deletions cut 2 bases from V and 6 bases from J, with 11 bases between. The length of the CDR3 is 15 residues. CDR3 residues: CASSIPTESNSPLHF. CDR3 DNA: TGTGCCAGTAGTATACCGACAGAAAGTAATTCACCCCTCCACTTT.

V and J are TRBV7-9 and TRBJ1-1, with 7 bases lining up with TRBD1. The CDR3 is 15 residues long. The V gene's germline CDR1 is SEHNR and CDR2 FQNEAQ (reference sequence). Losses at the gene ends were 7 bases for V and 5 bases for J; bases not matched to a gene: 13. The CDR3 sequence: CASNARGLGVTEAFF. The CDR3 DNA is TGTGCCAGCAATGCGAGGGGGCTCGGGGTTACTGAAGCTTTCTTT.

This clonotype was observed a few times. This chain links TRBV12-3 or TRBV12-4 with TRBJ1-5, with D maybe TRBD1 (5 bases). The V end was cut by 5 bases, the J end by 3 bases, with 11 bases between. The CDR3 has 14 amino acids. This CDR3 reads CASSNTGLNQPQHF. As DNA, the CDR3 is TGTGCCAGCAGTAATACAGGCCTCAATCAGCCCCAGCATTTT.

There are a few counts of this clonotype. The chain combines TRBV7-9 with TRBJ2-5, with 9 bases matching TRBD1. The closer fit of TRBJ2-7 to the DNA end suggests the J call may be wrong. CDR1 SEHNR and CDR2 FQNEAQ come from the germline V gene (reference sequence). The CDR3 has 14 residues. CDR3 amino acids: CASSRGQGNHEQYF. CDR3 DNA sequence: TGTGCCAGCAGCCGGGGACAGGGTAACCACGAGCAGTACTTC.

The V and J genes are TRBV7-9 and TRBJ1-1; D not certain. Germline V CDR1 and CDR2: SEHNR, FQNEAQ (reference sequence). V lost 0 bases, J lost 7 bases, and 18 bases lay in between. The CDR3 contains 16 residues. The CDR3 bases are TGTGCCAGCAGCTTAGCGGTTCGGGCAGCTCGTGGTGAAGCTTTCTTT. Its protein product is CASSLAVRAARGEAFF. The variable domain in full, with the rest retrieved from reference TRBV7-9 and TRBJ1-1, is DTGVSQNPRHKITKRGQNVTFRCDPISEHNRLYWYRQTLGQGPEFLTYFQNEAQLEKSRLLSDRFSAERPKGSFSTLEIQRTEQGDSAMYLCASSLAVRAARGEAFFGQGTRLTVV.

This chain links TRBV20-1 with TRBJ2-7, with 11 bases lining up with TRBD2. Per germline, CDR1 DFQATT and CDR2 SNEGSKA (reference sequence). The V gene end was trimmed by 4 bases and the J gene end by 5 bases; junction bases not matched to a gene: 7. The CDR3 extends over 14 amino acids. The DNA of the CDR3 is TGCAGTGCTACCGGTAGCGGGGGGGCCGACGAGCAGTACTTC. Protein product: CSATGSGGADEQYF.

This clonotype was detected ten times or more. V usage is TRBV29-1 and J usage is TRBJ1-2; D is undetermined. The CDR3 consists of 9 residues. Germline CDR1 SQVTM, CDR2 ANQGSEA. The V end lost 4 bases, the J end lost 6 bases, and 3 bases lay between the germline ends. CDR3 amino acids: CSVGHGYTF. The DNA of the CDR3 is TGCAGCGTTGGGCATGGCTACACCTTC.

This clonotype came up a few times. The rearrangement joins TRBV12-3 or TRBV12-4 to TRBJ1-6; D might be TRBD1 (5 bases). The length of the CDR3 is 14 residues. Trimming shortened V by 6 bases and J by 3 bases, and 9 bases separated the two germline ends. The CDR3 region is CASSARVYNSPLHF. DNA of the CDR3: TGTGCCAGCAGCGCCAGGGTCTATAATTCACCCCTCCACTTT.

Regarding this clonotype: A much larger clone sits a single nucleotide away, making a read error possible. CDR3 bases: TGTGCCAGCAGCTTCTGGATGGGGAAGGGAGCTTTCTTT. It is translated as CASSFWMGKGAFF. The gene calls are TRBV7-8 and TRBJ1-1; D unclear. The V gene's germline CDR1 is SGHVS and CDR2 FQNEAQ. This CDR3 is 13 amino acids long. V shed 3 bases and J shed 10 bases, with 15 bases lying between them.

V and J are TRBV6-5 and TRBJ1-2; 9 positions agree with TRBD1. CDR1 and CDR2 from the germline V gene are MNHEY and SVGAGI. This CDR3 region has 13 residues. The J segment lost 8 bases and the V segment lost 6 bases, leaving 7 bases of the junction unmatched. CDR3 in DNA: TGTGCCAGCAGCACCCGGGACAGGGACGGCTACACCTTC. This gives the protein CASSTRDRDGYTF.

This clonotype was seen many times. In nucleotides, the CDR3 is TGCAGCAATCGACAGGGGCCACCCTACGAGCAGTACTTC. This sequence encodes CSNRQGPPYEQYF. V is TRBV29-1 and J is TRBJ2-7; TRBD1 matches 8 bases. J was trimmed by 2 bases and V by 8 bases; bases with no gene match: 8. CDR1 and CDR2 (germline): SQVTM, ANQGSEA. The CDR3 runs to 13 residues.

A word on this clonotype: Just one base apart from a much larger clone, this may be a read error. The V and J genes are TRBV6-1 and TRBJ1-2; D is ambiguous. The CDR3 contains 13 residues. Germline CDR1 MNHNS, CDR2 SASEGT. The CDR3 coding sequence is TGTGCCATCAGTGAAGCCTTCCAGTATGGCTACACCTTC. Encoded protein: CAISEAFQYGYTF.